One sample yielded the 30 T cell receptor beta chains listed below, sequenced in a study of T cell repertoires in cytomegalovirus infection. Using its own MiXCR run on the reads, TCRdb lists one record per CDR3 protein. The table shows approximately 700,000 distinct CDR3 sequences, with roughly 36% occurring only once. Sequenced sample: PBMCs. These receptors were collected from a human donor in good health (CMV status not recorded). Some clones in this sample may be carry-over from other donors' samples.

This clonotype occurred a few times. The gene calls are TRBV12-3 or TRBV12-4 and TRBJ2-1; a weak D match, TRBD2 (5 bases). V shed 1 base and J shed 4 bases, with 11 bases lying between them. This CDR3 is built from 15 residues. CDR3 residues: CASSLDGLGYNEQFF. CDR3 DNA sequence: TGTGCCAGCAGTTTAGACGGACTCGGATACAATGAGCAGTTCTTC.

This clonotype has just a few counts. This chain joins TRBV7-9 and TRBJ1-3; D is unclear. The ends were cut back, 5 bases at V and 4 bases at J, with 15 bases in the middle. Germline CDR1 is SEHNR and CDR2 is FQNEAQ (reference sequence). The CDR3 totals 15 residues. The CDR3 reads CASSPPLRVGNTIYF. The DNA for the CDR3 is TGTGCCAGCAGCCCCCCCCTTAGGGTCGGAAACACCATATATTTT.

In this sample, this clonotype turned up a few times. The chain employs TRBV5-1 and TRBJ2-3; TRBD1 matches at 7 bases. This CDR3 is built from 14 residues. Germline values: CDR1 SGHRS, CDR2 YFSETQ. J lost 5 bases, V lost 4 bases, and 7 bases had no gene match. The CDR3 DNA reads TGCGCCAGCAGCGGGACAGTTAAAGGAGATACGCAGTATTTT. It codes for CASSGTVKGDTQYF.

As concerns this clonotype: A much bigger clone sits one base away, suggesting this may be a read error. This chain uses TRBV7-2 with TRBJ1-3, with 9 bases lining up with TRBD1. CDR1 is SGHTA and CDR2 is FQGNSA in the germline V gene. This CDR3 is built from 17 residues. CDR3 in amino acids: CASSFAGTGNSGNTLYF. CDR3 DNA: TGTGCCAGCAGCTTCGCCGGGACAGGGAACTCTGGAAACACCTTATATTTT.

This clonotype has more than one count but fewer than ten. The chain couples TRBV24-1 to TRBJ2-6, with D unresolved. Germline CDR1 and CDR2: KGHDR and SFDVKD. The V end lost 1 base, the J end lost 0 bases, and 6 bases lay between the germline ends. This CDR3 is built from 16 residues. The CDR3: CATSDFKNSGANVLTF. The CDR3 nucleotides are TGTGCCACCAGTGATTTTAAAAACTCTGGGGCCAACGTCCTGACTTTC.

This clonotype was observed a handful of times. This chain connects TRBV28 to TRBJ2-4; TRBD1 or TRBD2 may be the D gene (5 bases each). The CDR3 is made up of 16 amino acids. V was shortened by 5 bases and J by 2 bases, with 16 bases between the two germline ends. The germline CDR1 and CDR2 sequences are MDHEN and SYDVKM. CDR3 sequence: CASSPPGPSTKNIQYF. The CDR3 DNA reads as TGTGCCAGCAGTCCCCCGGGACCCTCTACCAAAAACATTCAGTACTTC.

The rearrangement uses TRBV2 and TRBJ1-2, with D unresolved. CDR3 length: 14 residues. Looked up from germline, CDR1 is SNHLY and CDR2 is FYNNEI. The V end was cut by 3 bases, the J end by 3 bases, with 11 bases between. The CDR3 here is CASSETTIDYGYTF. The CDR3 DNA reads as TGTGCCAGCAGTGAGACGACAATCGACTATGGCTACACCTTC.

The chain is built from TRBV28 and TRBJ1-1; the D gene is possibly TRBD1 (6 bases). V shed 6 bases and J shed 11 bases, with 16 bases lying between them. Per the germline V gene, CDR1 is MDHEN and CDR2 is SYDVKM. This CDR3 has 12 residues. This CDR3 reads CASSRSRGEAFF. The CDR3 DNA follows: TGTGCCAGCAGCCGAAGCAGGGGTGAGGCTTTCTTT.

The chain's CDR3 is CASSSEEKLFF. CDR3 bases: TGTGCCAGCAGCTCGGAGGAAAAACTGTTTTTT. The rearrangement joins TRBV7-9 to TRBJ1-4, with D uncertain. CDR1 and CDR2 (germline): SEHNR, FQNEAQ (reference sequence). The CDR3 totals 11 residues. Trimming took off 4 bases at V and 8 bases at J, with 5 bases between the two ends.

The CDR3 nucleotides read TGCAGTGCTAGAGGGGGGGAGGGAGGACAGCATGGCTACACCTTC. Amino acid sequence: CSARGGEGGQHGYTF. The V gene is TRBV20-1, the J gene TRBJ1-2; TRBD1 is a possible D gene (6 bases). The V gene lost 1 base and the J gene lost 6 bases, with 18 bases spanning the gap. Looked up from germline, CDR1 is DFQATT and CDR2 is SNEGSKA (reference sequence). The CDR3 is 15 residues long.

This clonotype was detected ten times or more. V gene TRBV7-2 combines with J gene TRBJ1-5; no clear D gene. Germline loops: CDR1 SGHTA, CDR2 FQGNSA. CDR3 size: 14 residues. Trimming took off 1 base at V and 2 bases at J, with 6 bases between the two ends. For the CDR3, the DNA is TGTGCCAGCAGCTTAGTGGTGGGCAATCAGCCCCAGCATTTT. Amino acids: CASSLVVGNQPQHF.

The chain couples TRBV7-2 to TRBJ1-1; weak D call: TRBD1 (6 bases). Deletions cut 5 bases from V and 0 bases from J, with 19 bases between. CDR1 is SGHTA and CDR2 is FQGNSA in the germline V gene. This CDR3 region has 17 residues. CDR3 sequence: CASSSDRRTHLNTEAFF. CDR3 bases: TGTGCCAGCAGCAGTGACAGGCGGACCCATCTGAACACTGAAGCTTTCTTT.

The CDR3 bases are TGTGCCAGCAGTAGATCGGCCGGGCTACGCCTCACAGATACGCAGTATTTT. Protein sequence: CASSRSAGLRLTDTQYF. The chain employs TRBV7-2 and TRBJ2-3; no reliable D call. Germline CDR1 reads SGHTA; CDR2 reads FQGNSA. Deletions cut 6 bases from V and 2 bases from J, with 21 bases between. The CDR3 is 17 amino acids.

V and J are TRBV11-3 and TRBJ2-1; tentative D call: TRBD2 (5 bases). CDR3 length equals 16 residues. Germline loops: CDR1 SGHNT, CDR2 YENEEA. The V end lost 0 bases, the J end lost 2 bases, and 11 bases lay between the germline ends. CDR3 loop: CASSLDRRAAYNEQFF. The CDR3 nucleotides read TGTGCCAGCAGCTTAGATCGGCGAGCGGCCTACAATGAGCAGTTCTTC. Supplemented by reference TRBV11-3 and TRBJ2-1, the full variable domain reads EAGVVQSPRYKIIEKKQPVAFWCNPISGHNTLYWYLQNLGQGPELLIRYENEEAVDDSQLPKDRFSAERLKGVDSTLKIQPAELGDSAVYLCASSLDRRAAYNEQFFGPGTRLTVL.

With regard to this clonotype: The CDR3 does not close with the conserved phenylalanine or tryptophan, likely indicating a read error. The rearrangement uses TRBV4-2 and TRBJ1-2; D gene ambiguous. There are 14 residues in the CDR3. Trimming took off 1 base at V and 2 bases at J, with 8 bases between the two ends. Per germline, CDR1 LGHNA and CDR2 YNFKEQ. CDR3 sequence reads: CASSQVGRNYGYTL. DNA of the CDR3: TGTGCCAGCAGCCAAGTCGGCAGAAACTATGGCTACACCCTC.

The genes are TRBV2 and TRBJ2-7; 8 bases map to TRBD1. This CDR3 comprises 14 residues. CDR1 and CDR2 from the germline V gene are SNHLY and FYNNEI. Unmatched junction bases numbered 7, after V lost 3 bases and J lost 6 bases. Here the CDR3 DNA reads TGTGCCAGCAGTGAGGTGGCAGGGGGCGGCGAGCAGTACTTC. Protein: CASSEVAGGGEQYF. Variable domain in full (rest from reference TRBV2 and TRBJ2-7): EPEVTQTPSHQVTQMGQEVILRCVPISNHLYFYWYRQILGQKVEFLVSFYNNEISEKSEIFDDQFSVERPDGSNFTLKIRSTKLEDSAMYFCASSEVAGGGEQYFGPGTRLTVT.

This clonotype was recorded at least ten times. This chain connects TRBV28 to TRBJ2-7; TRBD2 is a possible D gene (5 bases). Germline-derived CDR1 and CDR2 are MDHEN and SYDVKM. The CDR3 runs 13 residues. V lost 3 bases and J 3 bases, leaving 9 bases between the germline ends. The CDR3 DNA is TGTGCCAGCAGTTTTGAGGGAGTCTACGAGCAGTACTTC. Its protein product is CASSFEGVYEQYF.

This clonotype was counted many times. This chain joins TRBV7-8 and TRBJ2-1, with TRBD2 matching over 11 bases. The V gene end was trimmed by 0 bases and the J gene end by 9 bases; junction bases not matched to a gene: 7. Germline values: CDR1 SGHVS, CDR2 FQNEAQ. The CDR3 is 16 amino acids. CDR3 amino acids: CASSLAQLAGVSEQFF. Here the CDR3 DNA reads TGTGCCAGCAGCTTAGCGCAACTAGCGGGAGTGTCTGAGCAGTTCTTC.

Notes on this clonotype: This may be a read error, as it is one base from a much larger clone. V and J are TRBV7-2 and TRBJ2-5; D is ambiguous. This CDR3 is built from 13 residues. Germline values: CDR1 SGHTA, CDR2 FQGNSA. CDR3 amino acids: CASRGSLQETQDF. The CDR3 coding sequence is TGTGCCAGCAGGGGGTCCCTACAAGAGACCCAGGACTTC. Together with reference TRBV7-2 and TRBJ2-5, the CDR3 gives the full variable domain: GAGVSQSPSNKVTEKGKDVELRCDPISGHTALYWYRQSLGQGLEFLIYFQGNSAPDKSGLPSDRFSAERTGGSVSTLTIQRTQQEDSAVYLCASRGSLQETQDFGPGTRLLVL.

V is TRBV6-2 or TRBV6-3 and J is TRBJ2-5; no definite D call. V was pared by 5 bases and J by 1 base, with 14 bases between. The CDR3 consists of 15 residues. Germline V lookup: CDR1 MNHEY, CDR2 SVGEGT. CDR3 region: CASSGHGFFQETQYF. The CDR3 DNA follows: TGTGCCAGCAGTGGGCACGGTTTCTTCCAAGAGACCCAGTACTTC.

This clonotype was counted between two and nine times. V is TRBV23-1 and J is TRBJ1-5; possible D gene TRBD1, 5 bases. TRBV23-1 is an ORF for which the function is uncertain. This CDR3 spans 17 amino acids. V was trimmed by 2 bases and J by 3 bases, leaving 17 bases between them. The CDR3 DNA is TGCGCCAGCAGTCAAAGGGACGCAGCCTCACTCAATCAGCCCCAGCATTTT. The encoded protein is CASSQRDAASLNQPQHF.

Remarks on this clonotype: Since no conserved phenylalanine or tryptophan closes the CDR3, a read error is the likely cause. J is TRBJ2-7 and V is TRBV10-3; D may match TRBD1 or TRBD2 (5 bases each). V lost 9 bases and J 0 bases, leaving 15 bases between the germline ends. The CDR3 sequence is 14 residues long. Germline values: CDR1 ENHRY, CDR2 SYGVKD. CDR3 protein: CAIRPKGSSYEQYL. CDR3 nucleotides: TGTGCCATTAGGCCCAAGGGGAGCTCCTACGAGCAGTACTTA.

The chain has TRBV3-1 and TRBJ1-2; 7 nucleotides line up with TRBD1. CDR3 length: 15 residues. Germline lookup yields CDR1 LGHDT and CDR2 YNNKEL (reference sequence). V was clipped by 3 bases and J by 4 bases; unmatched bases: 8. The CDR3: CASSQGDRTFYGYTF. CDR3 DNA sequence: TGTGCCAGCAGCCAGGGGGACAGAACATTCTATGGCTACACCTTC. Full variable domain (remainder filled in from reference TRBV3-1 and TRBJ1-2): DTAVSQTPKYLVTQMGNDKSIKCEQNLGHDTMYWYKQDSKKFLKIMFSYNNKELIINETVPNRFSPKSPDKAHLNLHINSLELGDSAVYFCASSQGDRTFYGYTFGSGTRLTVV.

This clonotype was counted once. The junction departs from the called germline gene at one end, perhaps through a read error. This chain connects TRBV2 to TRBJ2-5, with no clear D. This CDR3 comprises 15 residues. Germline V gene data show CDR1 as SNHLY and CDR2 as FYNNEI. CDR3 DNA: TGTGCCCGCAGTGACTGGTGGCAGTCCCCAGAGACCCCGTACTTC. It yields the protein CARSDWWQSPETPYF.

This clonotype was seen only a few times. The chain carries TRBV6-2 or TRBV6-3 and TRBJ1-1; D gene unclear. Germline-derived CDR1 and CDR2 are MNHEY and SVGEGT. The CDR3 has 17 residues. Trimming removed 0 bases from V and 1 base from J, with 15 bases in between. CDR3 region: CASSYSGKSSENTEAFF. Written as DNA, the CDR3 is TGTGCCAGCAGTTACTCAGGGAAATCCAGCGAGAACACTGAAGCTTTCTTT.

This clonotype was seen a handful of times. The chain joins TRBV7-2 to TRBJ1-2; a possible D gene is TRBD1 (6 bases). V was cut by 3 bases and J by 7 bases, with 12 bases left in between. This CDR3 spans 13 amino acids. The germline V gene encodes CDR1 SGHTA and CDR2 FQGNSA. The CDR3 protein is CASSLGTLSGYTF. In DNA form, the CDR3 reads TGTGCCAGCAGCTTGGGGACACTCAGTGGCTACACCTTC.

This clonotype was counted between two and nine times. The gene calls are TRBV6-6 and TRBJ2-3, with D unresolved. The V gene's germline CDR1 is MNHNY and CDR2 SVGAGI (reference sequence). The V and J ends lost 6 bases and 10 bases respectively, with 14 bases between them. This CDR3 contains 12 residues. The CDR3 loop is CASSPAASAQYF. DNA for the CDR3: TGTGCCAGCAGCCCGGCCGCATCGGCGCAGTATTTT.

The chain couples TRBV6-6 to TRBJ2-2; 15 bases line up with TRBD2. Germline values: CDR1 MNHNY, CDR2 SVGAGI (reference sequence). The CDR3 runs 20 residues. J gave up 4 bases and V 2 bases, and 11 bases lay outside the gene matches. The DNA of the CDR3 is TGTGCCAGCAGTTACCGGAGCTCTCCGGGACTAGCGGGAGGCACCGGGGAGCTGTTTTTT. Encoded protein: CASSYRSSPGLAGGTGELFF.

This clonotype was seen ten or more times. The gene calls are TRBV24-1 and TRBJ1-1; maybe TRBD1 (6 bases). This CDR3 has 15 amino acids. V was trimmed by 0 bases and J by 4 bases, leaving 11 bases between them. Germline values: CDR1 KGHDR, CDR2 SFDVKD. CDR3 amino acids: CATSDLSRGGTEAFF. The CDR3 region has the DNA TGTGCCACCAGTGATTTGAGCAGGGGCGGCACTGAAGCTTTCTTT.

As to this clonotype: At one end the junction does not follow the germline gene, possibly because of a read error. In nucleotides, the CDR3 is TGTGCCAGTAGTCCCCGAGGGACAGGCCGCTCGAATAAAGGCAATCAGCCCCATCATTTT. Encoded protein: CASSPRGTGRSNKGNQPHHF. The chain recombines TRBV19 with TRBJ1-5; 8 nucleotides match TRBD1. CDR3 length: 20 amino acids. In germline, CDR1 is LNHDA, CDR2 SQIVND (reference sequence).